The clone carrying this TCR beta chain was counted ten times or more. This record comes from a study of T cells in Graves' hyperthyroidism and ophthalmopathy. RNA transcripts gave rise to amplified TCR beta CDR3 regions. An initial round of RT-PCR targeting the TCR CDR3 relied on the HTBI primer set. MiXCR, run by TCRdb on the multiplex PCR reads, gives a single entry per CDR3 protein. The sample lists around 500,000 distinct CDR3 sequences, 12% to 15% occurring once. V gave up 4 bases and J gave up 0 bases, with 10 bases separating them. The CDR3 sequence is 14 residues long. Germline CDR1 and CDR2: SNHLY and FYNNEI.

This sequence was found in a middle-aged woman with Graves' hyperthyroidism. The rearrangement uses TRBV2 and TRBJ2-7; D is unclear. The sequenced sample consisted of blood. This chain's CDR3 is CASSVDASSYEQYF. The CDR3 DNA is TGTGCCAGCAGTGTGGACGCCAGCTCCTACGAGCAGTACTTC.